The 20 T cell receptor beta chains below were found in one sample sequenced in a study of cytomegalovirus exposure and HLA in healthy donors (dated by TCRdb to the late 2010s). The method was the immunoSEQ multiplex PCR assay. A mixture of 60 forward primers for TCR Vbeta segments and 13 reverse primers for TCR Jbeta segments was used in the multiplex PCR. Here the immuneACCESS table is served through TCRdb, limited to in-frame sequences with V and J called. Missing clones are a known gap in these copies; in checked studies unresolved V genes cover under half, and the rest lacks a known reason. The sample data list roughly 150,000 clones, and approximately 82% of these were observed just once. The ten largest clonotypes hold about 10% of the sample. The source material was PBMCs. The origin of the receptors is a man younger than 30 in good health and CMV-seropositive.

This clone has just one count. The rearrangement links TRBV10-3 to TRBJ2-1; 11 nucleotides line up with TRBD2. Trimming took 6 bases from V and 8 from J; bases not matched to a gene: 9. The CDR3 consists of 15 residues. The germline V gene encodes CDR1 ENHRY and CDR2 SYGVKD. Written as DNA, the CDR3 is TGTGCCATCAGGGGAACTAGCGGGAGTCTCTATGAGCAGTTCTTC. Translated: CAIRGTSGSLYEQFF.

This chain uses TRBV5-8 with TRBJ2-1, with 9 bases aligning to TRBD2. Looked up from germline, CDR1 is SGHTS and CDR2 is YDEGEE. The CDR3 is 15 amino acids. The V and J ends lost 0 bases and 7 bases, in that order; junction bases with no gene match: 5. The CDR3 DNA reads TGTGCCAGCAGCTTGGGCGGGAGGGCCCGGAATGAGCAGTTCTTC. It codes for CASSLGGRARNEQFF. The full variable domain, its missing parts supplied by reference TRBV5-8 and TRBJ2-1, is EAGVTQSPTHLIKTRGQQATLRCSPISGHTSVYWYQQALGLGLQFLLWYDEGEERNRGNFPPRFSGRQFPNYSSELNVNALELEDSALYLCASSLGGRARNEQFFGPGTRLTVL.

The chain has TRBV19 and TRBJ1-2; 7 nucleotides match TRBD1. CDR1 and CDR2 from the germline V gene are LNHDA and SQIVND (reference sequence). The V gene end was trimmed by 6 bases and the J gene end by 8 bases; junction bases not matched to a gene: 15. CDR3 length: 15 amino acids. The CDR3: CASRPEWTGVSGYTF. Here the CDR3 DNA reads TGTGCCAGTAGACCCGAATGGACAGGAGTGAGCGGCTACACCTTC.

The table lists this clone with a few counts. The CDR3 coding sequence is TGTGCCACCAAGGAACAGGGGGCGGAAGGTAACTATGGCTACACCTTC. Encoded protein: CATKEQGAEGNYGYTF. This rearrangement joins TRBV2 to TRBJ1-2, with TRBD1 identical over 9 bases. CDR3 length: 16 amino acids. The trim removed 10 bases at V and 1 base at J, leaving 13 bases unmatched. CDR1 is SNHLY, CDR2 FYNNEI, per germline.

The V gene is TRBV27, the J gene TRBJ2-5, with 10 nucleotides matching TRBD1. The closer fit of TRBJ2-7 to the DNA end suggests the J call may be wrong. The CDR3 runs 15 residues. CDR1 and CDR2 (germline): MNHEY, SMNVEV (reference sequence). The CDR3 DNA sequence: TGTGCCAGCAGTATGACCGGGACAGGGGACAACGAGCAGTACTTC. Its translation is CASSMTGTGDNEQYF.

The chain employs TRBV9 and TRBJ1-5, with unresolved D. CDR1 is SGDLS, CDR2 YYNGEE, per germline. V was shortened by 4 bases and J by 2 bases, with 13 bases between the two germline ends. This CDR3 is 15 amino acids long. The CDR3 reads CASSPEGGGNQPQHF. For the CDR3, the DNA is TGTGCCAGCAGCCCCGAGGGCGGCGGCAATCAGCCCCAGCATTTT.

This sequence joins TRBV7-9 and TRBJ2-1; TRBD2 aligns across 11 bases. Germline CDR1 reads SEHNR; CDR2 reads FQNEAQ (reference sequence). The CDR3 totals 17 residues. With 3 bases clipped from V and 1 base from J, the junction kept 5 bases outside the gene matches. The CDR3 nucleotides are TGTGCCAGCAGCTTGGGGGGACTAGCGGTTTCCTACAATGAGCAGTTCTTC. Translating it yields CASSLGGLAVSYNEQFF.

The gene calls are TRBV30 and TRBJ2-3; D uncertain. V shed 2 bases and J shed 6 bases, with 6 bases lying between them. Germline CDR1 reads GTSNPN; CDR2 reads SVGIG (reference sequence). The CDR3 totals 11 residues. The DNA of the CDR3 is TGTGCCTGGAGTCACTCGGATACGCAGTATTTT. Its translation is CAWSHSDTQYF. The variable domain in full, with the rest retrieved from reference TRBV30 and TRBJ2-3, is SQTIHQWPATLVQPVGSPLSLECTVEGTSNPNLYWYRQAAGRGLQLLFYSVGIGQISSEVPQNLSASRPQDRQFILSSKKLLLSDSGFYLCAWSHSDTQYFGPGTRLTVL.

This chain connects TRBV4-2 to TRBJ2-7; 9 positions agree with TRBD2. Germline CDR1 LGHNA, CDR2 YNFKEQ. With V trimmed by 3 bases and J by 0 bases, 3 bases remained unmatched. CDR3 size: 15 residues. The CDR3, as DNA: TGTGCCAGCAGCCAGGAGCGGGAGGTCTCCTACGAGCAGTACTTC. Its translation: CASSQEREVSYEQYF.

This chain joins TRBV6-1 and TRBJ1-5; 10 nucleotides match TRBD1. V trimming: 10 bases; J trimming: 5 bases; junction bases outside the gene matches: 11. CDR3 length equals 15 residues. Germline V gene sequence: CDR1 MNHNS, CDR2 SASEGT. The CDR3 spells CAIGTGVWSHQPQHF. The DNA of the CDR3 is TGTGCCATCGGGACAGGGGTATGGTCACATCAGCCCCAGCATTTT.

V usage is TRBV5-1 and J usage is TRBJ1-1; D gene uncertain. The CDR3 has 14 amino acids. CDR1 is SGHRS and CDR2 is YFSETQ in the germline V gene. Between the trimmed V and J ends, which lost 0 bases and 1 base, there was a span of 7 bases. The CDR3: CASSLGSRNTEAFF. The CDR3 region has the DNA TGCGCCAGCAGCTTGGGCTCCAGGAACACTGAAGCTTTCTTT. Based on the CDR3 plus reference TRBV5-1 and TRBJ1-1, the full variable domain is KAGVTQTPRYLIKTRGQQVTLSCSPISGHRSVSWYQQTPGQGLQFLFEYFSETQRNKGNFPGRFSGRQFSNSRSEMNVSTLELGDSALYLCASSLGSRNTEAFFGQGTRLTVV.

The chain combines TRBV15 with TRBJ1-1; TRBD1 agrees at 8 bases. Germline CDR1 is LNHNV and CDR2 is YYDKDF (reference sequence). V lost 3 bases and J lost 1; bases outside the gene matches: 4. There are 15 residues in the CDR3. The CDR3 protein is CATSRDRVPNTEAFF. As DNA, the CDR3 is TGTGCCACCAGCAGGGACAGGGTCCCGAACACTGAAGCTTTCTTT.

This clone was seen just once. V is TRBV14 and J is TRBJ2-7; 7 nucleotides match TRBD1. With V trimmed by 4 bases and J by 5 bases, 8 bases remained unmatched. This CDR3 has 14 amino acids. Germline V gene lookup returns CDR1 SGHDN and CDR2 FVKESK. The CDR3 DNA reads as TGTGCCAGCAGCCGCCACCTTCAGGGGGACGAGCAGTACTTC. Translated: CASSRHLQGDEQYF.

The gene calls are TRBV7-9 and TRBJ2-5; the D is unclear. Germline loops: CDR1 SEHNR, CDR2 FQNEAQ (reference sequence). V lost 3 bases and J lost 0, with 5 bases in between. The CDR3 contains 13 residues. CDR3 amino acids: CASSFDYQETQYF. For the CDR3, the DNA is TGTGCCAGCAGCTTTGACTACCAAGAGACCCAGTACTTC. The complete variable domain, with remaining parts taken from reference TRBV7-9 and TRBJ2-5, reads DTGVSQNPRHKITKRGQNVTFRCDPISEHNRLYWYRQTLGQGPEFLTYFQNEAQLEKSRLLSDRFSAERPKGSFSTLEIQRTEQGDSAMYLCASSFDYQETQYFGPGTRLLVL.

J is TRBJ2-1 and V is TRBV6-6; 9 nucleotides agree with TRBD2. Per the germline V gene, CDR1 is MNHNY and CDR2 is SVGAGI (reference sequence). The CDR3 loop spans 16 amino acids. The V and J ends lost 4 bases and 2 bases, in that order; junction bases with no gene match: 6. CDR3 nucleotide sequence: TGTGCCAGCAGTTCCTGGGCTAGCGGGGCCTACAATGAGCAGTTCTTC. Its protein product is CASSSWASGAYNEQFF.

V usage is TRBV27 and J usage is TRBJ2-7; TRBD2 matches at 8 bases. V trimming: 6 bases; J trimming: 3 bases; junction bases outside the gene matches: 16. The V gene's germline CDR1 is MNHEY and CDR2 SMNVEV (reference sequence). The CDR3 has 17 residues. The CDR3 DNA reads TGTGCCAGCAGGCCCGGGAGGGGGTATCAAGAACTCTACGAGCAGTACTTC. Residues: CASRPGRGYQELYEQYF.

This clone was picked up a small number of times. The chain uses TRBV18 and TRBJ2-7, with TRBD1 matching over 8 bases. V shed 2 bases and J 1 base; nucleotides not matched to a gene: 10. The CDR3 runs 17 residues. Germline values: CDR1 KGHSH, CDR2 LQKENI. Here the CDR3 reads CASSPSFVRGPSYEQYF. The CDR3 nucleotides are TGTGCCAGCTCACCAAGCTTTGTCAGGGGGCCTTCCTACGAGCAGTACTTC. Together with reference TRBV18 and TRBJ2-7, the CDR3 gives the full variable domain: NAGVMQNPRHLVRRRGQEARLRCSPMKGHSHVYWYRQLPEEGLKFMVYLQKENIIDESGMPKERFSAEFPKEGPSILRIQQVVRGDSAAYFCASSPSFVRGPSYEQYFGPGTRLTVT.

V is TRBV30 and J is TRBJ2-5; D may be TRBD2 (6 bases). The germline V and J ends were trimmed by 1 base and 2 bases, with 8 bases remaining between them. The CDR3 is 13 residues long. Looked up from germline, CDR1 is GTSNPN and CDR2 is SVGIG (reference sequence). For the CDR3, the DNA is TGTGCCTGGAGTGGCGGGAATCAAGAGACCCAGTACTTC. This sequence encodes CAWSGGNQETQYF. The full variable domain, in which reference TRBV30 and TRBJ2-5 provide the parts outside the CDR3, is SQTIHQWPATLVQPVGSPLSLECTVEGTSNPNLYWYRQAAGRGLQLLFYSVGIGQISSEVPQNLSASRPQDRQFILSSKKLLLSDSGFYLCAWSGGNQETQYFGPGTRLLVL.

The chain uses TRBV5-1 and TRBJ1-4; 7 nucleotides agree with TRBD1. CDR3 size: 16 residues. V lost 7 bases, J lost 0 bases, and 9 bases stayed unmatched. Per the germline V gene, CDR1 is SGHRS and CDR2 is YFSETQ. The CDR3 nucleotides read TGCGCCAGCCAGATACAGGGGTCTTCAACTAATGAAAAACTGTTTTTT. Translated, it gives CASQIQGSSTNEKLFF.

CDR3 loop: CASSEFGRGAQAFF. The CDR3 coding sequence is TGTGCCAGCAGTGAATTCGGACGGGGAGCCCAAGCTTTCTTT. V and J are TRBV6-5 and TRBJ1-1; D is unresolved. Trimming stripped 5 bases from V and 9 bases from J, with 19 bases between. Germline CDR1 is MNHEY and CDR2 is SVGAGI. This CDR3 has 14 residues.